These 27 T cell receptor beta chains were sequenced from one sample in a study of OX40 agonist ivuxolimab in advanced cancers. This table comes from immunoSEQ multiplex PCR, and its TCRdb copy is limited to in-frame clones, with some not included. The sample yields tens of thousands of clones, roughly 90% seen once. Sequencing was performed on CD4+ or CD8+ T cells sorted from blood, taken in a trial of the OX40 agonist ivuxolimab. The source is an adult with an advanced solid tumor such as melanoma, head and neck, liver or kidney cancer.

The V and J genes are TRBV5-1 and TRBJ2-2; 11 nucleotides line up with TRBD2. Germline V gene lookup returns CDR1 SGHRS and CDR2 YFSETQ. V lost 0 bases to trimming and J lost 6 bases; unmatched junction nucleotides: 10. The CDR3 length is 18 residues. The CDR3 spells CASSLVGPGLAEPGELFF. The CDR3 region has the DNA TGCGCCAGCAGCTTGGTGGGACCGGGACTAGCGGAACCCGGGGAGCTGTTTTTT.

The rearrangement links TRBV4-3 to TRBJ2-5, with D possibly matching TRBD1 (7 bases). The germline V and J ends were trimmed by 4 bases and 4 bases, with 13 bases remaining between them. The CDR3 covers 14 residues. The V gene's germline CDR1 is LGHNA and CDR2 YSLEER. CDR3 residues: CASSLWRGLETQYF. The CDR3 nucleotides are TGCGCCAGCAGCCTCTGGAGGGGGCTAGAGACCCAGTACTTC.

J is TRBJ2-7 and V is TRBV10-3; D gene ambiguous. The CDR3 has 13 residues. Looked up from germline, CDR1 is ENHRY and CDR2 is SYGVKD. Trimming left V 2 bases short and J 3 bases short, with 8 bases between. The CDR3: CAISEVADYEQYF. CDR3 DNA: TGTGCCATCAGTGAGGTCGCAGACTACGAGCAGTACTTC.

The rearrangement links TRBV29-1 to TRBJ2-1, with D perhaps matching TRBD2 (5 bases). Germline V gene sequence: CDR1 SQVTM, CDR2 ANQGSEA. This CDR3 is built from 11 residues. The chain's CDR3 is CSPSIYNEQFF. In nucleotides, the CDR3 is TGCAGTCCTAGCATATACAATGAGCAGTTCTTC.

The CDR3 bases are TGTGCCAGCAGTTGGGGACCTCGAAACACCATATATTTT. Residues: CASSWGPRNTIYF. This chain links TRBV28 with TRBJ1-3; D perhaps matches TRBD1 (5 bases). The germline V gene has CDR1 MDHEN and CDR2 SYDVKM. The CDR3 consists of 13 residues. Trimming left V 4 bases short and J 5 bases short, with 9 bases between.

V is TRBV27 and J is TRBJ2-1, with TRBD2 matching over 7 bases. Trimming removed 1 base from V and 9 bases from J; junction bases left unmatched: 9. The germline gives CDR1 MNHEY, CDR2 SMNVEV (reference sequence). The CDR3 contains 15 residues. The CDR3, as DNA: TGTGCCAGCAGTTTATGGCGCGGGGGAGGTGGTGAGCAGTTCTTC. It encodes CASSLWRGGGGEQFF.

The chain recombines TRBV4-1 with TRBJ1-1, with 8 positions matching TRBD1. Trimming at V came to 0 bases and at J to 1 base, leaving 4 bases not matched to a gene. The CDR3 is 16 amino acids. Germline V gene lookup returns CDR1 MGHRA and CDR2 YSYEKL. This chain's CDR3 is CASSQDPGQANTEAFF. The CDR3 DNA reads as TGCGCCAGCAGCCAAGATCCGGGACAGGCGAACACTGAAGCTTTCTTT.

In this sample, this clone turned up once. The CDR3 loop is CASSFHRVVRNTEAFF. Written as DNA, the CDR3 is TGTGCCAGCAGTTTCCACAGGGTGGTGCGGAACACTGAAGCTTTCTTT. V is TRBV28 and J is TRBJ1-1; maybe TRBD1 (6 bases). Germline V lookup: CDR1 MDHEN, CDR2 SYDVKM. V shed 3 bases and J shed 1 base, with 15 bases lying between them. The CDR3 is made up of 16 amino acids.

The CDR3 region has the DNA TGTGCCACCAGCAGAGATTGGGCTAGCGGGACAGATACGCAGTATTTT. It encodes CATSRDWASGTDTQYF. The rearrangement uses TRBV15 and TRBJ2-3, with 8 nucleotides matching TRBD2. CDR1 is LNHNV and CDR2 is YYDKDF in the germline V gene (reference sequence). Trimming at V came to 0 bases and at J to 3 bases, leaving 5 bases not matched to a gene. The CDR3 is made up of 16 amino acids.

The CDR3 DNA sequence: TGTGCCAGCAGCGCAGGACTAGCGGGATATTTTCGAGAGACCCAGTACTTC. This encodes CASSAGLAGYFRETQYF. The gene calls are TRBV9 and TRBJ2-5; 12 nucleotides line up with TRBD2. J was trimmed by 4 bases and V by 3 bases; bases with no gene match: 10. The CDR3 is 17 amino acids. Germline CDR1 is SGDLS and CDR2 is YYNGEE.

This clone was observed a few times. This rearrangement joins TRBV19 to TRBJ1-1; D possibly corresponds to TRBD1 (6 bases). CDR3 length: 12 residues. The V gene lost 11 bases and the J gene lost 1 base, with 11 bases spanning the gap. Germline CDR1 and CDR2: LNHDA and SQIVND (reference sequence). In DNA, the CDR3 is TGTGCCGTCGGGGGGCCGAACACTGAAGCTTTCTTT. It translates to CAVGGPNTEAFF.

This chain joins TRBV5-4 and TRBJ1-5; D is undetermined. The CDR3 loop spans 13 amino acids. V was pared by 4 bases and J by 3 bases, with 8 bases between. CDR1 SGHNT and CDR2 YYREEE come from the germline V gene (reference sequence). The CDR3 nucleotides read TGTGCCAGCAGCCCTGGACCCAATCAGCCCCAGCATTTT. The encoded protein is CASSPGPNQPQHF.

The chain couples TRBV21-1 to TRBJ1-6; the D segment call TRBD1 is taken from the table without a DNA check. TRBV21-1 is a documented pseudogene. This CDR3 contains 16 residues. The CDR3 coding sequence is TGTGCCAGCAGCAAAGGAACTACAGGGTTCAATTCACCCCTCCACTTT. This translates into CASSKGTTGFNSPLHF.

The V and J genes are TRBV6-5 and TRBJ2-7; D unclear. V lost 3 bases to trimming and J lost 7 bases, with 16 bases between them. Germline V lookup: CDR1 MNHEY, CDR2 SVGAGI. The CDR3 has 14 amino acids. CDR3: CASSYSPSGREQYF. CDR3 coding DNA: TGTGCCAGCAGTTATTCACCGAGTGGGCGGGAGCAGTACTTC.

The V call is TRBV7-8, the J call TRBJ1-4; 7 nucleotides line up with TRBD1. V lost 2 bases, J lost 6 bases, and 12 bases stayed unmatched. Germline V gives CDR1 SGHVS, CDR2 FQNEAQ. This CDR3 spans 17 amino acids. CDR3 region: CASSLTQGGVEDEKLFF. In nucleotides, the CDR3 is TGTGCCAGCAGCTTAACGCAGGGGGGGGTAGAAGATGAAAAACTGTTTTTT.

The table lists this clone with a few counts. The gene calls are TRBV11-2 and TRBJ1-6, with D unresolved. CDR1 and CDR2 from the germline V gene are SGHAT and FQNNGV. Trimming cost V 1 base and J 10 bases, with 5 bases left between them. This CDR3 is built from 12 residues. CDR3 amino acids: CASSLGGSPLHF. The CDR3 region has the DNA TGTGCCAGCAGCTTAGGCGGGTCACCCCTCCACTTT.

This chain joins TRBV4-1 and TRBJ2-1; 7 bases match TRBD2. Germline-derived CDR1 and CDR2 are MGHRA and YSYEKL. With 3 bases clipped from V and 3 bases from J, the junction kept 8 bases outside the gene matches. CDR3 length: 16 amino acids. This CDR3 is CASSQGVLAGYNEQFF. The CDR3 DNA reads as TGCGCCAGCAGCCAGGGGGTATTAGCGGGCTACAATGAGCAGTTCTTC.

This rearrangement joins TRBV27 to TRBJ1-4, with a possible D match to TRBD1 (5 bases). From germline, CDR1 is MNHEY and CDR2 SMNVEV (reference sequence). V lost 4 bases and J 2 bases, leaving 14 bases between the germline ends. The CDR3 length is 16 residues. In DNA form, the CDR3 reads TGTGCCAGCAGTTATTATCCGGGACTGACTAATGAAAAACTGTTTTTT. Protein sequence: CASSYYPGLTNEKLFF.

This chain joins TRBV7-8 and TRBJ1-3, with D possibly TRBD1 on 6 matching bases. This CDR3 is built from 17 residues. Trimming removed 5 bases from V and 1 base from J, with 18 bases in between. CDR1 and CDR2 from the germline V gene are SGHVS and FQNEAQ. The CDR3 loop is CASSLGGGAVSGNTIYF. Here the CDR3 DNA reads TGTGCCAGCAGCCTAGGTGGGGGGGCAGTTTCTGGAAACACCATATATTTT.

V is TRBV29-1 and J is TRBJ1-1; a weak D match, TRBD1 (5 bases). The germline V gene encodes CDR1 SQVTM and CDR2 ANQGSEA. This CDR3 spans 10 amino acids. V lost 3 bases and J lost 11, with 10 bases in between. CDR3 DNA: TGCAGCGTTGAGGGAGGGGACGCTTTCTTT. Protein: CSVEGGDAFF.

The chain couples TRBV10-1 to TRBJ1-5; possible D gene TRBD1, 5 bases. Trimming pared 3 bases from V and 3 bases from J, leaving 6 bases between. This CDR3 has 13 residues. Germline CDR1 and CDR2: WNHNN and SYGVQD (reference sequence). CDR3: CASSEGVNQPQHF. The CDR3 DNA sequence: TGCGCCAGCAGTGAAGGGGTCAATCAGCCCCAGCATTTT.

This sequence joins TRBV27 and TRBJ2-3, with unresolved D. The V and J ends lost 5 bases and 4 bases respectively, with 13 bases between them. Germline V gene sequence: CDR1 MNHEY, CDR2 SMNVEV (reference sequence). This CDR3 contains 14 residues. The CDR3 loop reads CASSPRRPPDTQYF. The CDR3, as DNA: TGTGCCAGCAGTCCCCGACGGCCCCCAGATACGCAGTATTTT.

The rearrangement joins TRBV27 to TRBJ2-7; TRBD2 agrees at 8 bases. Trimming removed 1 base from V and 2 bases from J; junction bases left unmatched: 4. CDR3 length: 15 amino acids. CDR1 and CDR2 (germline): MNHEY, SMNVEV (reference sequence). Written as DNA, the CDR3 is TGTGCCAGCAGTTTATTTCCGGGAGGGGCCTACGAGCAGTACTTC. Translating gives CASSLFPGGAYEQYF.

The chain employs TRBV27 and TRBJ2-1; 9 bases are shared with TRBD2. The CDR3 runs to 17 residues. V lost 7 bases, J lost 3 bases, and 13 bases stayed unmatched. Germline V CDR1 and CDR2: MNHEY, SMNVEV (reference sequence). The CDR3 spells CASTSTREGRNYNEQFF. CDR3 coding DNA: TGTGCCAGCACCTCGACGCGGGAGGGCCGTAACTACAATGAGCAGTTCTTC.

The chain couples TRBV5-1 to TRBJ1-4; D possibly corresponds to TRBD1 (5 bases). Trimming left V 4 bases short and J 5 bases short, with 18 bases between. CDR1 SGHRS and CDR2 YFSETQ come from the germline V gene. The CDR3 contains 16 residues. The CDR3 nucleotides are TGCGCCAGCAGCCCCGAGACAAGACAGTTGAATGAAAAACTGTTTTTT. Its protein is CASSPETRQLNEKLFF.

This clone came up once. The chain has TRBV9 and TRBJ2-1; D not certain. Between the trimmed V and J ends, which lost 2 bases and 5 bases, there was a span of 14 bases. Germline V gene lookup returns CDR1 SGDLS and CDR2 YYNGEE. This CDR3 spans 15 amino acids. The CDR3, as DNA: TGTGCCAGCAGCGTTAGGCCGGTGGGCGACAATGAGCAGTTCTTC. Translation: CASSVRPVGDNEQFF.

The chain joins TRBV7-6 to TRBJ2-3; D might be TRBD2 (6 bases). Trimming left V 5 bases short and J 6 bases short, with 15 bases between. The CDR3 is made up of 14 amino acids. Germline loops: CDR1 SGHVS, CDR2 FNYEAQ. The CDR3 protein is CASSAGTGPDTQYF. The CDR3 DNA reads TGTGCCAGCAGCGCGGGGACTGGCCCTGATACGCAGTATTTT. The whole variable domain, remainder taken from reference TRBV7-6 and TRBJ2-3, is GAGVSQSPRYKVTKRGQDVALRCDPISGHVSLYWYRQALGQGPEFLTYFNYEAQQDKSGLPNDRFSAERPEGSISTLTIQRTEQRDSAMYRCASSAGTGPDTQYFGPGTRLTVL.